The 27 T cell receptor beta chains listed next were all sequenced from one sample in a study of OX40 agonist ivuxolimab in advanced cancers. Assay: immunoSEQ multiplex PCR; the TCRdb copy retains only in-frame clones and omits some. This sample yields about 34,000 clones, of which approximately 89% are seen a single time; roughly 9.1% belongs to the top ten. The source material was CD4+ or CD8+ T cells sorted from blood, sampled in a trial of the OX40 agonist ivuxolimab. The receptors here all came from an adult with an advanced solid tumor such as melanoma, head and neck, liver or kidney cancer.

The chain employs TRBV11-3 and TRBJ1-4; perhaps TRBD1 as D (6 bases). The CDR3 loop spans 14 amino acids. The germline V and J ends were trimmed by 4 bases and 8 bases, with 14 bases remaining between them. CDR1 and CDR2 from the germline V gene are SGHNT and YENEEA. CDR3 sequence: CASSYDRLGEKLFF. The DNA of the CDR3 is TGTGCCAGCAGCTACGACAGGCTCGGGGAAAAACTGTTTTTT.

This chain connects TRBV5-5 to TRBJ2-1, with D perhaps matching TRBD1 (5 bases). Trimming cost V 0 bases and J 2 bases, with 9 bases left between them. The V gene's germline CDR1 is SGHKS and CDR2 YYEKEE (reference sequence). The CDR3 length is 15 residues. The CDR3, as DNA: TGTGCCAGCAGCTTGGTTGTGGGGCCCTACAATGAGCAGTTCTTC. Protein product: CASSLVVGPYNEQFF. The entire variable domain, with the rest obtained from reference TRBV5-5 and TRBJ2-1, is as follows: DAGVTQSPTHLIKTRGQQVTLRCSPISGHKSVSWYQQVLGQGPQFIFQYYEKEERGRGNFPDRFSARQFPNYSSELNVNALLLGDSALYLCASSLVVGPYNEQFFGPGTRLTVL.

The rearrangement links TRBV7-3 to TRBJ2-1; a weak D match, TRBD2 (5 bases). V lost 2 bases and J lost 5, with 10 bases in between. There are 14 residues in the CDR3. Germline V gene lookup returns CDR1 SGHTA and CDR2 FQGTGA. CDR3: CASSLSWENNEQFF. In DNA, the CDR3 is TGTGCCAGCAGCTTATCATGGGAGAACAATGAGCAGTTCTTC.

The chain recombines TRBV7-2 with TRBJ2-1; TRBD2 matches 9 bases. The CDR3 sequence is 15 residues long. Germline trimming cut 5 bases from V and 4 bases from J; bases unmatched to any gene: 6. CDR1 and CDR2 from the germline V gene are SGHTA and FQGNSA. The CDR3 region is CASSGSGSTYNEQFF. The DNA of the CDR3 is TGTGCCAGCAGCGGTAGCGGGAGCACGTACAATGAGCAGTTCTTC.

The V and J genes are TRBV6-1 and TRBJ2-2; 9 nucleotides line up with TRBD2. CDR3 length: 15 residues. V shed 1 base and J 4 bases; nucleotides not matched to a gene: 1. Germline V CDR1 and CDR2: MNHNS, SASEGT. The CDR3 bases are TGTGCCAGCAGTGAAGGACTAGCGGCCACCGGGGAGCTGTTTTTT. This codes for CASSEGLAATGELFF.

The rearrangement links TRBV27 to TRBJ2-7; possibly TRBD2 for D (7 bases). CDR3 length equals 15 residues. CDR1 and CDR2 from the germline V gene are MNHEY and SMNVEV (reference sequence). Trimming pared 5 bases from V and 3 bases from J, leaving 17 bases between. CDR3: CASSPRGGAGYEQYF. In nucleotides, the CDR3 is TGTGCCAGCAGTCCTAGAGGGGGGGCTGGCTACGAGCAGTACTTC.

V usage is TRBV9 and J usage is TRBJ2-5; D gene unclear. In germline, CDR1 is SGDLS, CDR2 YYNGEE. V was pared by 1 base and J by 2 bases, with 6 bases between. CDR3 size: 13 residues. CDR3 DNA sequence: TGTGCCAGCAGCGTACGCTCTCAAGAGACCCAGTACTTC. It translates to CASSVRSQETQYF.

CDR3 nucleotide sequence: TGTGCCAGCAGCTCTCCGGGACAGGGGGCCCGGACCCAGTACTTC. This encodes CASSSPGQGARTQYF. The rearrangement uses TRBV11-1 and TRBJ2-5, with 12 bases that match TRBD1. The V gene's germline CDR1 is SGHAT and CDR2 FQDESV (reference sequence). The J segment lost 7 bases and the V segment lost 4 bases, leaving 7 bases of the junction unmatched. CDR3 length: 15 amino acids.

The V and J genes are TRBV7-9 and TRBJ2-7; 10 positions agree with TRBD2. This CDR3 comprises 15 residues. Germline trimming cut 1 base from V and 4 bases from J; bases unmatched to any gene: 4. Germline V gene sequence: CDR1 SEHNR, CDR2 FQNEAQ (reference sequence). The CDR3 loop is CASSLGLAGAYEQYF. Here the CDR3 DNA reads TGTGCCAGCAGCTTAGGGCTAGCGGGAGCGTACGAGCAGTACTTC.

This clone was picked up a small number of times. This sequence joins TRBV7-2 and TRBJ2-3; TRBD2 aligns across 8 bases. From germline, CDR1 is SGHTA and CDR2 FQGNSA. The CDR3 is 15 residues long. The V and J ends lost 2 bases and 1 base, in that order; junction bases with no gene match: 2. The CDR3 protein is CASSLSSGGTDTQYF. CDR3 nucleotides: TGTGCCAGCAGCTTAAGTAGCGGGGGCACAGATACGCAGTATTTT.

CDR3 sequence reads: CASSPEGRTYNEQFF. The DNA for the CDR3 is TGTGCCAGTAGTCCGGAGGGGAGGACCTACAATGAGCAGTTCTTC. This chain joins TRBV19 and TRBJ2-1, with D tentatively TRBD2 (6 bases). The length of the CDR3 is 15 residues. Germline CDR1 LNHDA, CDR2 SQIVND (reference sequence). Between the trimmed V and J ends, which lost 5 bases and 2 bases, there was a span of 13 bases.

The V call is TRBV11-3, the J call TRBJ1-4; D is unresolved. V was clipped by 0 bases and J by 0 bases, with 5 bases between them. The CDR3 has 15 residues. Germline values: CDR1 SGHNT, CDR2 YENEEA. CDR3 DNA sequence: TGTGCCAGCAGCTTAGATGGCCCAACTAATGAAAAACTGTTTTTT. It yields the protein CASSLDGPTNEKLFF.

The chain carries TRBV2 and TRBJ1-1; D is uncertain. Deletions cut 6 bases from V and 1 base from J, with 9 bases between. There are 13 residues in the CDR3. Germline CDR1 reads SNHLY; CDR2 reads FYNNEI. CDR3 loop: CASSIEENTEAFF. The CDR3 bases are TGTGCCAGCAGCATTGAGGAGAACACTGAAGCTTTCTTT.

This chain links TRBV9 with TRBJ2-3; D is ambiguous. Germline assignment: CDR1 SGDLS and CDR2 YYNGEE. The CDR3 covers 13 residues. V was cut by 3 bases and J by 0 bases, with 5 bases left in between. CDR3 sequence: CASSETSTDTQYF. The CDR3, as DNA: TGTGCCAGCAGCGAGACTAGCACAGATACGCAGTATTTT.

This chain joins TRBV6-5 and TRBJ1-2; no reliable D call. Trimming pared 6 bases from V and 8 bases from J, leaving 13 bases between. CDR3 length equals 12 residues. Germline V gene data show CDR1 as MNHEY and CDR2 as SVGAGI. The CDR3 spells CASSSTSGGYTF. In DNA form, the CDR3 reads TGTGCCAGCAGCAGCACCTCCGGAGGCTACACCTTC.

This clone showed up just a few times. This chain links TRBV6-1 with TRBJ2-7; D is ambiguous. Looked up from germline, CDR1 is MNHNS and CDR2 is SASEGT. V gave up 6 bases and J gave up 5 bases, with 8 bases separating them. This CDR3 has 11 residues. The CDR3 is CASRSQNEQYF. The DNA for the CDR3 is TGTGCCAGCAGGAGCCAGAACGAGCAGTACTTC.

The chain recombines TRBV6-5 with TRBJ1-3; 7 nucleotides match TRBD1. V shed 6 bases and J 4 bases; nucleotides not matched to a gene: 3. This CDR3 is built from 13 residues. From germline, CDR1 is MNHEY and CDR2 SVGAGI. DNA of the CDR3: TGTGCCAGCAGGACAGGGATCGGAAACACCATATATTTT. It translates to CASRTGIGNTIYF.

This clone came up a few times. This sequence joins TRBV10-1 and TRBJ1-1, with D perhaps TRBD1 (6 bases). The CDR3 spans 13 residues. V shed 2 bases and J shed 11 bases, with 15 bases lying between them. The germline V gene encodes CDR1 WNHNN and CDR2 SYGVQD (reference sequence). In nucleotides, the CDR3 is TGCGCCAGCAGTGAGAATGGCCTTAGGGGGGCTTTCTTT. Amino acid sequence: CASSENGLRGAFF.

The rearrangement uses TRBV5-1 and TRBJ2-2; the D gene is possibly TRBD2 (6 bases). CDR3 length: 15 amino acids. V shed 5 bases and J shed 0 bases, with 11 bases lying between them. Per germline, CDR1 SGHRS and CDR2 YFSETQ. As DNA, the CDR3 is TGCGCCAGCAGGGGAGGAGGGACGAACACCGGGGAGCTGTTTTTT. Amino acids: CASRGGGTNTGELFF.

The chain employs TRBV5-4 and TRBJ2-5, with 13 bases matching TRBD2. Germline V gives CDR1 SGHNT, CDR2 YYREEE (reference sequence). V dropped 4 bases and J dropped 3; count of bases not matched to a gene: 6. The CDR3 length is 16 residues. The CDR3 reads CASSRGLAGVEETQYF. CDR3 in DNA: TGTGCCAGCAGCCGCGGACTAGCGGGAGTTGAAGAGACCCAGTACTTC.

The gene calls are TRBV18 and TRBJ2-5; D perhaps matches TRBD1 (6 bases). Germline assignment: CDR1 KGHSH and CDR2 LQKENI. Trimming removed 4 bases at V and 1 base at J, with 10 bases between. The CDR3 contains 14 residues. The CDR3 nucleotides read TGTGCCAGCTCACAAACAGGGTTCCAAGAGACCCAGTACTTC. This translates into CASSQTGFQETQYF.

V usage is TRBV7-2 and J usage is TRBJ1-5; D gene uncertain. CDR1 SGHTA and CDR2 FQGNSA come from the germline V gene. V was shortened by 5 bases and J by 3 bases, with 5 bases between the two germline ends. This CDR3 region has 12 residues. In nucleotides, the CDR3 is TGTGCCAGCAGCGGATTCAATCAGCCCCAGCATTTT. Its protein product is CASSGFNQPQHF.

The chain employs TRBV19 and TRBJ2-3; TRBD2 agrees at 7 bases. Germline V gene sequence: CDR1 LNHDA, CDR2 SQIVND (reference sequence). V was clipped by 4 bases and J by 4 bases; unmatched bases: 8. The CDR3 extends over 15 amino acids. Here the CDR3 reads CASSTRTSGSDTQYF. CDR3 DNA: TGTGCCAGTAGTACGCGGACTAGTGGGTCAGATACGCAGTATTTT.

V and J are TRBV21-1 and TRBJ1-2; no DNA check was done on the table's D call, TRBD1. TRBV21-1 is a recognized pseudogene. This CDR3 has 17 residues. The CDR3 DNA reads TGTGCCAGCAGCAAAGAAGGGGGCAGGGGGTACGTCTATGGCTACACCTTC. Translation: CASSKEGGRGYVYGYTF.

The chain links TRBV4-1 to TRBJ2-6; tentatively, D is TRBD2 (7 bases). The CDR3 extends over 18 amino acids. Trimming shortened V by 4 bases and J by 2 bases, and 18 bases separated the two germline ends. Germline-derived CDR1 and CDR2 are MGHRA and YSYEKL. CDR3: CASSLRGEGLTGANVLTF. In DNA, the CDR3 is TGCGCCAGCAGCCTTAGGGGGGAGGGCCTTACTGGGGCCAACGTCCTGACTTTC.

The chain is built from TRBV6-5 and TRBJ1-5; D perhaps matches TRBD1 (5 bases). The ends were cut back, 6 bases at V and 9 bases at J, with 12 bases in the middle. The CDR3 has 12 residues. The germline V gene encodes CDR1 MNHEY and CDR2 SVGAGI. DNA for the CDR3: TGTGCCAGCAGAGACGGGGGGGGGCCCCAGCATTTT. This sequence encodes CASRDGGGPQHF.

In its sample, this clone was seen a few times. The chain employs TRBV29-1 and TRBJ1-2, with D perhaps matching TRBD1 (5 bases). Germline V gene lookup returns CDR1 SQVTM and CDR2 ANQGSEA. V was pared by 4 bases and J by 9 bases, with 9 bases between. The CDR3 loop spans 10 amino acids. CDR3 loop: CSVGDSSYTF. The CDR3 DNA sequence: TGCAGCGTTGGCGACAGCAGCTACACCTTC.